These 7 T cell receptor beta chains came from one sample sequenced in a study of graft-versus-host responses after intestinal transplantation. Antigen specificity for these receptors is unknown. Libraries were prepared by immunoSEQ multiplex PCR; TCRdb keeps only in-frame clonotypes and omits some of them. This sample carries roughly 80,000 clones, roughly 84% of them seen once, and the ten largest clones take approximately 8%. This sample comprised unstimulated CD8+ T cells sorted from spleen or lymph node cells, obtained before transplant. The receptors derive from a human donor who was the organ donor for an intestinal transplant.

This chain links TRBV30 with TRBJ1-1; D perhaps matches TRBD1 (6 bases). Germline V gives CDR1 GTSNPN, CDR2 SVGIG (reference sequence). The V gene lost 0 bases and the J gene lost 4 bases, with 18 bases spanning the gap. The length of the CDR3 is 16 residues. DNA of the CDR3: TGTGCCTGGAGTGTCGGGGTGGGGGCTTACGGCACTGAAGCTTTCTTT. Translating it yields CAWSVGVGAYGTEAFF.

The J gene is TRBJ1-1, the V gene TRBV28; tentative D call: TRBD1 (6 bases). The CDR3 is 13 amino acids. Trimming stripped 3 bases from V and 11 bases from J, with 16 bases between. Per germline, CDR1 MDHEN and CDR2 SYDVKM. CDR3: CASSLSGGVFAFF. CDR3 nucleotides: TGTGCCAGCAGTTTGTCCGGGGGCGTTTTTGCTTTCTTT.

This chain links TRBV7-6 with TRBJ2-1; possibly TRBD1 or TRBD2 for D (6 bases each). Germline V gives CDR1 SGHVS, CDR2 FNYEAQ. Deletions cut 5 bases from V and 2 bases from J, with 10 bases between. The CDR3 has 14 amino acids. DNA for the CDR3: TGTGCCAGCAGCGTGGGGGGCCCCTACAATGAGCAGTTCTTC. Translated: CASSVGGPYNEQFF.

This chain uses TRBV5-5 with TRBJ1-1; D remains unclear. V was trimmed by 0 bases and J by 0 bases, leaving 3 bases between them. The CDR3 is 13 residues long. The germline gives CDR1 SGHKS, CDR2 YYEKEE (reference sequence). CDR3 sequence reads: CASSLAVNTEAFF. Written as DNA, the CDR3 is TGTGCCAGCAGCTTGGCCGTGAACACTGAAGCTTTCTTT.

V and J are TRBV7-9 and TRBJ1-1, with D possibly matching TRBD1 (5 bases). V dropped 0 bases and J dropped 5 bases, with 13 bases sitting between them. Germline loops: CDR1 SEHNR, CDR2 FQNEAQ (reference sequence). This CDR3 comprises 15 residues. The CDR3 DNA reads as TGTGCCAGCAGCTTAGCGATGGGGCTGGGGACTGAAGCTTTCTTT. It encodes CASSLAMGLGTEAFF.

This chain connects TRBV6-5 to TRBJ2-5; D perhaps matches TRBD2 (5 bases). CDR1 MNHEY and CDR2 SVGAGI come from the germline V gene. The CDR3 length is 16 residues. Trimming cost V 1 base and J 2 bases, with 14 bases left between them. CDR3 region: CASSYLPRTGQETQYF. As DNA, the CDR3 is TGTGCCAGCAGTTACTTACCCCGGACGGGACAAGAGACCCAGTACTTC.

The rearrangement joins TRBV5-1 to TRBJ2-1; either TRBD1 or TRBD2 may supply D (6 bases each). CDR1 is SGHRS and CDR2 is YFSETQ in the germline V gene. CDR3 size: 14 residues. The V and J ends lost 2 bases and 5 bases respectively, with 11 bases between them. CDR3 sequence reads: CASSLGGRHNEQFF. CDR3 bases: TGCGCCAGCAGCTTAGGGGGGCGGCACAATGAGCAGTTCTTC. The full variable domain, with the rest looked up from reference TRBV5-1 and TRBJ2-1, is KAGVTQTPRYLIKTRGQQVTLSCSPISGHRSVSWYQQTPGQGLQFLFEYFSETQRNKGNFPGRFSGRQFSNSRSEMNVSTLELGDSALYLCASSLGGRHNEQFFGPGTRLTVL.